The sequence of this T cell receptor (beta chain) was determined in a study of OX40 agonist ivuxolimab in advanced cancers. Study background: In this cohort, patients received ivuxolimab, an agonistic anti-OX40 (CD134) antibody. Males comprised 82.7% of the group, whose mean age was approximately 60 years (range 23 to 79). Eligibility admitted prior anti-PD-1, anti-PD-L1 or anti-CTLA-4 therapy; around 42% had some.

The protocol was immunoSEQ multiplex PCR, while the TCRdb copy is restricted to in-frame clones and leaves out a portion. The sample contains 20,000 or so clones, roughly 80% of which appear only once. Deletions cut 7 bases from V and 2 bases from J, with 17 bases between. This CDR3 has 15 residues. Germline CDR1 SNHLY, CDR2 FYNNEI. At cycle 4 day 1, cycle 7 day 1, and baseline, blood was sampled. Material: CD4+ or CD8+ T cells sorted from blood, obtained in a trial of the OX40 agonist ivuxolimab. The receptor's source is an adult with an advanced solid tumor such as melanoma, head and neck, liver or kidney cancer. V is TRBV2 and J is TRBJ1-1; D is uncertain. The CDR3 sequence: CASILEGSFNTEAFF. The CDR3 nucleotides are TGTGCCAGCATATTAGAGGGCAGCTTCAACACTGAAGCTTTCTTT.